What follows are 12 T cell receptor beta chains derived from one specimen sequenced in a study of TIL therapy for anti-PD-1-resistant metastatic lung cancer. The libraries were made with immunoSEQ v3. The protocol was immunoSEQ multiplex PCR, while the TCRdb copy is restricted to in-frame clones and leaves out a portion. The profile shows just over 45,000 clones, around three quarters of them singletons. This sample's time point: pre-treatment sample, taken before nivolumab and TIL therapy. This material consisted of blood, taken at baseline. The receptors originated from a man between 65 and 80 years old with non-small cell lung cancer.

The chain couples TRBV7-9 to TRBJ2-6; possible D gene TRBD1, 5 bases. Germline V CDR1 and CDR2: SEHNR, FQNEAQ (reference sequence). V lost 2 bases and J lost 0, with 11 bases in between. The CDR3 is 17 residues long. As DNA, the CDR3 is TGTGCCAGCAGCTTATGGCAGGGAACCTCTGGGGCCAACGTCCTGACTTTC. Protein: CASSLWQGTSGANVLTF.

The genes are TRBV5-1 and TRBJ1-1, with 8 nucleotides matching TRBD1. Trimming at V came to 2 bases and at J to 1 base, leaving 1 base not matched to a gene. The germline V gene has CDR1 SGHRS and CDR2 YFSETQ. CDR3 length equals 14 residues. The CDR3 DNA is TGCGCCAGCAGCTTCGGACAGGGGAACACTGAAGCTTTCTTT. It encodes CASSFGQGNTEAFF.

J is TRBJ2-5 and V is TRBV5-1, with 11 nucleotides matching TRBD2. The end of the DNA aligns better with TRBJ2-7, so the J call may be wrong. The germline V gene encodes CDR1 SGHRS and CDR2 YFSETQ. The CDR3 has 14 residues. The CDR3 nucleotides are TGCGCCAGCACCATAACTAGCGGGAGTGACGAGCAGTACTTC. Its protein is CASTITSGSDEQYF.

This chain joins TRBV28 and TRBJ1-2; D is ambiguous. Between the trimmed V and J ends, which lost 8 bases and 5 bases, there was a span of 12 bases. Germline V gene lookup returns CDR1 MDHEN and CDR2 SYDVKM. CDR3 size: 12 residues. The CDR3 loop reads CASLRDSYGYTF. CDR3 DNA: TGTGCCAGCTTGAGGGATTCTTATGGCTACACCTTC.

CDR3 sequence (DNA): TGTGCCAGCAGCCCAGGGACAGGGAATAATTCACCCCTCCACTTT. Amino acid sequence: CASSPGTGNNSPLHF. The chain is built from TRBV7-2 and TRBJ1-6, with TRBD1 matching 9 bases. The junction had 4 bases not matched to a gene; V was cut back by 5 bases and J by 5 bases. CDR3 size: 15 residues. Germline CDR1 and CDR2: SGHTA and FQGNSA.

In DNA, the CDR3 is TGTGCCAGCAGCTTGGCAGCTTGGAGGGCTAGCGGGAGAAATGAGCAGTTCTTC. Encoded protein: CASSLAAWRASGRNEQFF. The chain recombines TRBV5-5 with TRBJ2-1, with 10 positions matching TRBD2. Germline V gene lookup returns CDR1 SGHKS and CDR2 YYEKEE (reference sequence). Trimming removed 0 bases from V and 7 bases from J; junction bases left unmatched: 13. The CDR3 length is 18 residues.

V and J are TRBV7-9 and TRBJ1-4, with 11 nucleotides matching TRBD1. Looked up from germline, CDR1 is SEHNR and CDR2 is FQNEAQ (reference sequence). This CDR3 spans 15 amino acids. V lost 5 bases to trimming and J lost 8 bases; unmatched junction nucleotides: 7. This CDR3 is CASSRTGTGGEKLFF. In DNA form, the CDR3 reads TGTGCCAGCAGCCGAACTGGGACAGGGGGGGAAAAACTGTTTTTT.

The table lists this clone with a count of one. The chain recombines TRBV11-3 with TRBJ1-1; 8 positions match TRBD1. The CDR3 consists of 14 residues. Germline V gene sequence: CDR1 SGHNT, CDR2 YENEEA. The J segment lost 4 bases and the V segment lost 2 bases, leaving 3 bases of the junction unmatched. CDR3 sequence reads: CASSLTTGGTEAFF. The CDR3 DNA reads as TGTGCCAGCAGCTTAACAACAGGGGGCACTGAAGCTTTCTTT. Full variable domain (missing parts from reference TRBV11-3 and TRBJ1-1): EAGVVQSPRYKIIEKKQPVAFWCNPISGHNTLYWYLQNLGQGPELLIRYENEEAVDDSQLPKDRFSAERLKGVDSTLKIQPAELGDSAVYLCASSLTTGGTEAFFGQGTRLTVV.

The chain combines TRBV7-3 with TRBJ2-1, with 9 bases fitting TRBD1. Unmatched junction bases numbered 8, after V lost 3 bases and J lost 8 bases. Germline V lookup: CDR1 SGHTA, CDR2 FQGTGA. The CDR3 is made up of 15 amino acids. The chain's CDR3 is CASSFPGQGTDEQFF. In DNA, the CDR3 is TGTGCCAGCAGCTTCCCGGGACAGGGTACAGATGAGCAGTTCTTC.

Only one count was recorded for this clone. This chain uses TRBV7-2 with TRBJ1-5; D is unresolved. Germline V gene data show CDR1 as SGHTA and CDR2 as FQGNSA. There are 17 residues in the CDR3. V was cut by 2 bases and J by 0 bases, with 14 bases left in between. The CDR3 region has the DNA TGTGCCAGCAGCTTAACCCCTTACAGTCATAGCAATCAGCCCCAGCATTTT. It specifies CASSLTPYSHSNQPQHF.

Comment on this clone: The junction does not match germline at one end; this may be a read error. V is TRBV7-7 and J is TRBJ2-5; a weak D match, TRBD1 (5 bases). Germline V gives CDR1 SSHAT, CDR2 FNYEAQ (reference sequence). The CDR3 loop spans 14 amino acids. In DNA form, the CDR3 reads TGTGCTAGCAGCTCGCAGGGTGGGATGGAGACCCAGTACTTC. This encodes CASSSQGGMETQYF. Full variable domain (outside the CDR3, taken from reference TRBV7-7 and TRBJ2-5): GAGVSQSPRYKVTKRGQDVTLRCDPISSHATLYWYQQALGQGPEFLTYFNYEAQPDKSGLPSDRFSAERPEGSISTLTIQRTEQRDSAMYRCASSSQGGMETQYFGPGTRLLVL.

The chain has TRBV7-9 and TRBJ1-1; 9 positions match TRBD1. CDR3 length: 15 residues. The V gene's germline CDR1 is SEHNR and CDR2 FQNEAQ (reference sequence). V lost 5 bases to trimming and J lost 0 bases; unmatched junction nucleotides: 4. In nucleotides, the CDR3 is TGTGCCAGCAGCCTACAGGGGGCGATGAACACTGAAGCTTTCTTT. Residues: CASSLQGAMNTEAFF.